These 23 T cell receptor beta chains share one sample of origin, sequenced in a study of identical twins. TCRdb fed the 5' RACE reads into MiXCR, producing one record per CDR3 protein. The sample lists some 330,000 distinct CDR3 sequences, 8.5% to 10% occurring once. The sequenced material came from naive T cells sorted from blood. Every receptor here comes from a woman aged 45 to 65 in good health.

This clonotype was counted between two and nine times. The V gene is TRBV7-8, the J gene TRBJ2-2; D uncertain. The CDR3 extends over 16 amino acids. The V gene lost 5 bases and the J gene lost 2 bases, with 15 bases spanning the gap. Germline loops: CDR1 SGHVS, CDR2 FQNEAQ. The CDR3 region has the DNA TGTGCCAGCAGCCCCAGAAGGGTCTCCAACACCGGGGAGCTGTTTTTT. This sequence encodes CASSPRRVSNTGELFF.

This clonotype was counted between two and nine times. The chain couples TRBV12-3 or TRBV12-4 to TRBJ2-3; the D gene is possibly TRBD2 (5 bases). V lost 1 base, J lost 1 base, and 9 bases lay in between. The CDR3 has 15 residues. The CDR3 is CASSLEDSRTDTQYF. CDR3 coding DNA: TGTGCCAGCAGTTTAGAGGACTCTCGCACAGATACGCAGTATTTT.

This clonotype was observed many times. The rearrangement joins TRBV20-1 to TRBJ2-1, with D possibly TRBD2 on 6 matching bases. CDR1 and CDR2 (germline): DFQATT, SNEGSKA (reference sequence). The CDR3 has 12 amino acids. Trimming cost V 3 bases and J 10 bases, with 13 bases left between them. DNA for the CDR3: TGCAGTGCTAGCTCGGCGGGAAACGAGCAGTTCTTC. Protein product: CSASSAGNEQFF.

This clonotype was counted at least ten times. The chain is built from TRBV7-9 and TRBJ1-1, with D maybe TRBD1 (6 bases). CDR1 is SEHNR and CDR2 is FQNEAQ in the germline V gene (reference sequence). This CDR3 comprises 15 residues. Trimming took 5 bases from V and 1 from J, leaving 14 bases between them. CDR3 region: CASSQAGGGNTEAFF. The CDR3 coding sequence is TGTGCCAGCAGCCAAGCGGGGGGCGGGAACACTGAAGCTTTCTTT.

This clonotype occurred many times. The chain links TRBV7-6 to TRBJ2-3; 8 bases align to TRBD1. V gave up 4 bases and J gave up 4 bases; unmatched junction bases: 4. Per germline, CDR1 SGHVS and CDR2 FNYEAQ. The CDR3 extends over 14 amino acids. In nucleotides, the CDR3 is TGTGCCAGCAGCTCAGACAGGGGCGCAGATACGCAGTATTTT. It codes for CASSSDRGADTQYF.

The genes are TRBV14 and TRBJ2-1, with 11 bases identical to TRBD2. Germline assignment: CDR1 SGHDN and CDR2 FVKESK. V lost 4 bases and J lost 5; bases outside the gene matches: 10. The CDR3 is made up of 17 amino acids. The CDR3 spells CASSPYSLAGGDNEQFF. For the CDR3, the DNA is TGTGCCAGCAGCCCGTACTCTCTAGCGGGAGGAGACAATGAGCAGTTCTTC.

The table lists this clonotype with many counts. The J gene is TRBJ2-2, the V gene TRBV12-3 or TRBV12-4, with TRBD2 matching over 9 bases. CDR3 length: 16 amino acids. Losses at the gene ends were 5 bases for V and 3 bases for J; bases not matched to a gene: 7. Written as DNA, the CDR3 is TGTGCCAGCAGTCCGGGGGGACTAGCCCACACCGGGGAGCTGTTTTTT. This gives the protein CASSPGGLAHTGELFF.

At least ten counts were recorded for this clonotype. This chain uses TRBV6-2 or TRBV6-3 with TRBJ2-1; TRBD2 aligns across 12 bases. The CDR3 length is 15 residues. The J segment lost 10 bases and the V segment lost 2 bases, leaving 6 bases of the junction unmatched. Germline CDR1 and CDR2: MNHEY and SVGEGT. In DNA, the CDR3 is TGTGCCAGCAGTTACGGAACTAGCGGGGGGATGGAGCAGTTCTTC. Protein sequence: CASSYGTSGGMEQFF.

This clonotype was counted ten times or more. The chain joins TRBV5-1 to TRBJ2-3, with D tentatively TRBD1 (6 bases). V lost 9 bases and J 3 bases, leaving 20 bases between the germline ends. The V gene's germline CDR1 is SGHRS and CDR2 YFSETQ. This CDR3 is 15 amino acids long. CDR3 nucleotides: TGCGCCACCCGGACAGCCCCACAGGTAACAGATACGCAGTATTTT. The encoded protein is CATRTAPQVTDTQYF.

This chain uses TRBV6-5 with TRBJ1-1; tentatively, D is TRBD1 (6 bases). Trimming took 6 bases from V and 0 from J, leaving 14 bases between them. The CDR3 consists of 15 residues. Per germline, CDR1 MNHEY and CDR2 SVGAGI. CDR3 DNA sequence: TGTGCCAGCAGACTAAGGGGGGGCGTGAACACTGAAGCTTTCTTT. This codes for CASRLRGGVNTEAFF.

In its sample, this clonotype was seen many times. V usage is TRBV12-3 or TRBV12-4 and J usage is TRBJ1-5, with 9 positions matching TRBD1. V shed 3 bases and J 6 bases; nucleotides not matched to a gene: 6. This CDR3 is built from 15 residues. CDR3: CASSLLTGGVQPQHF. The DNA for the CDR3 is TGTGCCAGCAGTTTGTTGACAGGGGGTGTTCAGCCCCAGCATTTT.

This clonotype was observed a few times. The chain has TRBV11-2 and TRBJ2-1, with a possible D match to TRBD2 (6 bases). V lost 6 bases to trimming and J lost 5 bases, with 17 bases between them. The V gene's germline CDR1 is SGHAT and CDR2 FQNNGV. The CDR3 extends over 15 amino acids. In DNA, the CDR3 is TGTGCCAGCAGTAAGTATCCGGACTACAACAATGAGCAGTTCTTC. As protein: CASSKYPDYNNEQFF.

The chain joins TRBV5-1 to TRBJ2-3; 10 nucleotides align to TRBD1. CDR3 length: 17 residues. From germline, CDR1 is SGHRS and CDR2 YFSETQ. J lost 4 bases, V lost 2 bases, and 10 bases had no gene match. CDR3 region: CASSFPRDRGFADTQYF. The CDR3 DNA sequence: TGCGCCAGCAGCTTCCCCCGGGACAGGGGTTTCGCAGATACGCAGTATTTT.

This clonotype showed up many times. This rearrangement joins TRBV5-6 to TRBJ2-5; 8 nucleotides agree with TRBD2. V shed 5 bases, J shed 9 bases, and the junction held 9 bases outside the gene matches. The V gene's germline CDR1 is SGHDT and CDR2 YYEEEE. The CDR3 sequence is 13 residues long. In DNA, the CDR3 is TGTGCCAGCAGATTTGCGGGGGGTGAGGCCCAGTACTTC. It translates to CASRFAGGEAQYF. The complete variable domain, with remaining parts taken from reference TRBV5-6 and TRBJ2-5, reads DAGVTQSPTHLIKTRGQQVTLRCSPKSGHDTVSWYQQALGQGPQFIFQYYEEEERQRGNFPDRFSGHQFPNYSSELNVNALLLGDSALYLCASRFAGGEAQYFGPGTRLLVL.

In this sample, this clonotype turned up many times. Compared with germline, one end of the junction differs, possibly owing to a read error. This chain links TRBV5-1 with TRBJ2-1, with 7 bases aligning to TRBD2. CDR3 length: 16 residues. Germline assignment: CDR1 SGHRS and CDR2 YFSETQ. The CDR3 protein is CASSLVGGSSYNEQFF. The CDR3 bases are TGTGCCAGCAGCTTAGTTGGCGGGAGCTCCTACAATGAGCAGTTCTTC. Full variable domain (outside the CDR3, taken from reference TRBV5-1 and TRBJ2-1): KAGVTQTPRYLIKTRGQQVTLSCSPISGHRSVSWYQQTPGQGLQFLFEYFSETQRNKGNFPGRFSGRQFSNSRSEMNVSTLELGDSALYLCASSLVGGSSYNEQFFGPGTRLTVL.

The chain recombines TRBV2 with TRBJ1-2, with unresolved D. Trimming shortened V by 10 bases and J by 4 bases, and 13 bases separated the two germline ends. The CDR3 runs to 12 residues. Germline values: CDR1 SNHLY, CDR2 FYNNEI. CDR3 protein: CAMPRGPYGYTF. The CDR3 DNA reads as TGTGCCATGCCCCGGGGTCCCTATGGCTACACCTTC.

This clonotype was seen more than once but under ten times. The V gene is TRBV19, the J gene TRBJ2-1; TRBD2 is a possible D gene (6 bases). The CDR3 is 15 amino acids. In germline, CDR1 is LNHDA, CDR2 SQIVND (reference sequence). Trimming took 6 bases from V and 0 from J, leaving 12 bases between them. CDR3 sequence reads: CASSLAVNSYNEQFF. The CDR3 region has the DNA TGTGCCAGTAGCTTAGCGGTAAACTCCTACAATGAGCAGTTCTTC. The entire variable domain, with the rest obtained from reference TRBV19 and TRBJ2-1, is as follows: DGGITQSPKYLFRKEGQNVTLSCEQNLNHDAMYWYRQDPGQGLRLIYYSQIVNDFQKGDIAEGYSVSREKKESFPLTVTSAQKNPTAFYLCASSLAVNSYNEQFFGPGTRLTVL.

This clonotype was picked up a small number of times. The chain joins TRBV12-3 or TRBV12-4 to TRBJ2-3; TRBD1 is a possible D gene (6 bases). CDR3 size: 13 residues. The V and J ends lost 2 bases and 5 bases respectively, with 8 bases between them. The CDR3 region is CASSLLQGDTQYF. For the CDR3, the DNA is TGTGCCAGCAGTTTACTACAGGGAGATACGCAGTATTTT.

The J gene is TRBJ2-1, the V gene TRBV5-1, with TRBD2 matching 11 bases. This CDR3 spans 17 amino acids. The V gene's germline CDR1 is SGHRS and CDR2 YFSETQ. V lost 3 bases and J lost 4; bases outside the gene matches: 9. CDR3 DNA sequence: TGCGCCAGCAGCTCACCGACCGGGACTAGCGGATACAATGAGCAGTTCTTC. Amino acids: CASSSPTGTSGYNEQFF. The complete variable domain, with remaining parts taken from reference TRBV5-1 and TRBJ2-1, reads KAGVTQTPRYLIKTRGQQVTLSCSPISGHRSVSWYQQTPGQGLQFLFEYFSETQRNKGNFPGRFSGRQFSNSRSEMNVSTLELGDSALYLCASSSPTGTSGYNEQFFGPGTRLTVL.

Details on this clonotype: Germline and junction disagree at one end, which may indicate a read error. The CDR3 loop reads CATSSSGGLANTDRQYF. The CDR3 bases are TGTGCCACCAGCTCCTCCGGGGGATTAGCTAACACAGATAGGCAGTATTTT. V usage is TRBV15 and J usage is TRBJ2-3; possible D gene TRBD2, 6 bases. CDR1 and CDR2 from the germline V gene are LNHNV and YYDKDF (reference sequence). The CDR3 sequence is 17 residues long.

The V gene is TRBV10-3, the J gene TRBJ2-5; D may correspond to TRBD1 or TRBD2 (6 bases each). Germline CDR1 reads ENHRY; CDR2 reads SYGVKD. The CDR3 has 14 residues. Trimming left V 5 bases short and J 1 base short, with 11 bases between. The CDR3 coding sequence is TGTGCCATCAGTAAACCGGGGGCCCAAGAGACCCAGTACTTC. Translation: CAISKPGAQETQYF.

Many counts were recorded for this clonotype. CDR3 in DNA: TGCAGCGTTGCAGGGTGGAATGAGCAGTTCTTC. Its translation is CSVAGWNEQFF. The chain recombines TRBV29-1 with TRBJ2-1, with D possibly matching TRBD1 (5 bases). This CDR3 contains 11 residues. V was cut by 4 bases and J by 7 bases, with 8 bases left in between. Per germline, CDR1 SQVTM and CDR2 ANQGSEA.

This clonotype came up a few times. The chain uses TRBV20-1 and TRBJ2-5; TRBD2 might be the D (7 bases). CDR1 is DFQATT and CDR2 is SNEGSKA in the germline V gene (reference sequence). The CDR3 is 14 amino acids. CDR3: CSAEGGGYQETQYF. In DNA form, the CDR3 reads TGCAGCGCTGAGGGGGGAGGGTACCAAGAGACCCAGTACTTC.